In this sample, the clone carrying this T cell receptor (beta chain) turned up many times. Antigen: not known. The source of the sample is a study of T cells in Graves' hyperthyroidism and ophthalmopathy. Study findings and constraints: Ophthalmopathy, which appeared later, was predicted by the model a median approximately 6 months before onset.

TCR beta CDR3 sequences were amplified from RNA transcripts. HTBI primers drove first-round RT-PCR of the TCR CDR3. One entry per CDR3 protein results from TCRdb running MiXCR on the multiplex PCR reads. The sample shows over 650,000 distinct CDR3 sequences, 40% to 55% of them seen only once. Diagnoses were established using clinical symptoms, serum thyroxine and TRAb, thyroid ultrasound and orbital computed tomography. The sample taken for sequencing was peripheral blood or thyroid tissue (not recorded which). The clonotype was recovered from an adult man with Graves' disease, either hyperthyroidism or ophthalmopathy (not recorded which).

As DNA, the CDR3 is TGTGCCAGCAGCGCCCAGGGGTTCTCTGAAGCTTTCTTT. Encoded protein: CASSAQGFSEAFF. The chain combines TRBV7-6 with TRBJ1-1; maybe TRBD1 (6 bases). This CDR3 has 13 amino acids. Germline V gene sequence: CDR1 SGHVS, CDR2 FNYEAQ. V was clipped by 5 bases and J by 6 bases, with 13 bases between them.